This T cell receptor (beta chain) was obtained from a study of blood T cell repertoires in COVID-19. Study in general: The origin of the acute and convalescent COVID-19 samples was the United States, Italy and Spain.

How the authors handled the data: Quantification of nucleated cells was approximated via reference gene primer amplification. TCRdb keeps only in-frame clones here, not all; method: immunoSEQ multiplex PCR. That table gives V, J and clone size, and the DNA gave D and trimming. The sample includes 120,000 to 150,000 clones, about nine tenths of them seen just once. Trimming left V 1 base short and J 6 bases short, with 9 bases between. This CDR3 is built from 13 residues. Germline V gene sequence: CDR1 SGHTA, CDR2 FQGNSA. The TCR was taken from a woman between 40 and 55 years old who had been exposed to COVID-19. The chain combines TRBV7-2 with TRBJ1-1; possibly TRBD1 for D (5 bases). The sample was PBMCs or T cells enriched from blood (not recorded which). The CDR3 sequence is CASSLDRRPEAFF. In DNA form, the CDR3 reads TGTGCCAGCAGCTTAGACAGGCGCCCTGAAGCTTTCTTT.